Below are 18 T cell receptor beta chains sequenced from a single sample in a study of blood T cell repertoires in COVID-19. Some clones are missing from TCRdb's copy, which holds only in-frame ones; the method was immunoSEQ multiplex PCR. The table has some 81,000 clones, 90% seen once. Sequences were obtained from peripheral blood. All receptors come from a woman between 45 and 60 years old in a cohort sampled during active COVID-19.

The chain carries TRBV2 and TRBJ1-1; weak D call: TRBD1 (5 bases). Germline V gene lookup returns CDR1 SNHLY and CDR2 FYNNEI. Trimming took off 5 bases at V and 0 bases at J, with 13 bases between the two ends. The CDR3 length is 15 residues. This chain's CDR3 is CASSPSGLLNTEAFF. The CDR3 DNA is TGTGCCAGCAGTCCATCAGGGCTTCTGAACACTGAAGCTTTCTTT.

This clone has a single count. The rearrangement uses TRBV6-5 and TRBJ2-1, with 8 bases matching TRBD1. The CDR3 sequence is 14 residues long. Germline loops: CDR1 MNHEY, CDR2 SVGAGI. V lost 9 bases, J lost 3 bases, and 7 bases stayed unmatched. The CDR3 spells CASQGAPLYNEQFF. Here the CDR3 DNA reads TGTGCCAGTCAGGGGGCCCCTCTCTACAATGAGCAGTTCTTC.

The chain combines TRBV11-3 with TRBJ2-3; the match to TRBD2 covers 8 bases. Trimming cost V 1 base and J 3 bases; bases outside gene matches: 0. This CDR3 comprises 14 residues. Germline V lookup: CDR1 SGHNT, CDR2 YENEEA. The CDR3 loop reads CASSLAGGTDTQYF. The CDR3 DNA sequence: TGTGCCAGCAGCTTAGCGGGAGGGACAGATACGCAGTATTTT.

This rearrangement joins TRBV15 to TRBJ2-3, with TRBD2 identical over 8 bases. CDR1 and CDR2 from the germline V gene are LNHNV and YYDKDF (reference sequence). Trimming cost V 5 bases and J 2 bases; bases outside gene matches: 6. The length of the CDR3 is 15 residues. CDR3 sequence reads: CATSSRGGNTDTQYF. The CDR3 DNA follows: TGTGCCACCAGCTCCCGGGGGGGAAACACAGATACGCAGTATTTT.

This rearrangement joins TRBV28 to TRBJ1-2; no clear D. The CDR3 loop spans 16 amino acids. Germline CDR1 MDHEN, CDR2 SYDVKM. The V end was cut by 7 bases, the J end by 4 bases, with 22 bases between. In nucleotides, the CDR3 is TGTGCCAGCACCTCACCGCCAGCTTGGAGTCCCTATGGCTACACCTTC. Translation gives CASTSPPAWSPYGYTF.

V gene TRBV5-4 combines with J gene TRBJ2-5, with TRBD1 identical over 8 bases. The length of the CDR3 is 17 residues. The junction had 15 bases not matched to a gene; V was cut back by 3 bases and J by 5 bases. In germline, CDR1 is SGHNT, CDR2 YYREEE (reference sequence). CDR3 sequence reads: CASSSGGQGAQRETQYF. The CDR3 DNA follows: TGTGCCAGCAGCTCAGGCGGGCAGGGGGCGCAAAGGGAGACCCAGTACTTC.

This chain links TRBV19 with TRBJ2-1; the match to TRBD2 covers 8 bases. Germline V lookup: CDR1 LNHDA, CDR2 SQIVND (reference sequence). V shed 3 bases and J 0 bases; nucleotides not matched to a gene: 7. The CDR3 consists of 17 residues. This chain's CDR3 is CASSIGTSGTSYNEQFF. The DNA of the CDR3 is TGTGCCAGTAGTATTGGTACTAGCGGAACCTCCTACAATGAGCAGTTCTTC.

The chain joins TRBV11-3 to TRBJ2-5; D call uncertain. The V gene lost 5 bases and the J gene lost 2 bases, with 9 bases spanning the gap. The CDR3 consists of 13 residues. Per the germline V gene, CDR1 is SGHNT and CDR2 is YENEEA. In nucleotides, the CDR3 is TGTGCCAGCAGCCTCAACGGTCAAGAGACCCAGTACTTC. Its protein is CASSLNGQETQYF.

The chain carries TRBV29-1 and TRBJ1-1; the match to TRBD1 covers 8 bases. J gave up 8 bases and V 2 bases, and 1 base lay outside the gene matches. The germline V gene encodes CDR1 SQVTM and CDR2 ANQGSEA. The CDR3 is 11 residues long. In DNA form, the CDR3 reads TGCAGCGTTGAACAGGGGGCCGAAGCTTTCTTT. Residues: CSVEQGAEAFF.

The V gene is TRBV19, the J gene TRBJ1-1, with 7 bases aligning to TRBD1. Germline CDR1 is LNHDA and CDR2 is SQIVND (reference sequence). Losses at the gene ends were 7 bases for V and 0 bases for J; bases not matched to a gene: 8. CDR3 length: 15 amino acids. The CDR3, as DNA: TGTGCCAGTAAAGCAGGGGGGTCGATGAACACTGAAGCTTTCTTT. It translates to CASKAGGSMNTEAFF.

DNA of the CDR3: TGTGCCACCAGCTTTAAAGGGGGCTACTCAAACTACGAGCAGTACTTC. It is translated as CATSFKGGYSNYEQYF. The V call is TRBV15, the J call TRBJ2-7, with 7 bases that match TRBD1. The J segment lost 3 bases and the V segment lost 5 bases, leaving 13 bases of the junction unmatched. Per germline, CDR1 LNHNV and CDR2 YYDKDF (reference sequence). The CDR3 sequence is 16 residues long.

The chain joins TRBV13 to TRBJ1-1; perhaps TRBD1 as D (6 bases). Germline V gene lookup returns CDR1 PRHDT and CDR2 FYEKMQ (reference sequence). The CDR3 loop spans 18 amino acids. Trimming left V 5 bases short and J 4 bases short, with 26 bases between. CDR3 residues: CASSPPPTVAGASTEAFF. CDR3 coding DNA: TGTGCCAGCAGCCCGCCCCCGACAGTGGCGGGGGCATCCACTGAAGCTTTCTTT.

The V call is TRBV16, the J call TRBJ1-6; D is uncertain. The V end lost 2 bases, the J end lost 7 bases, and 6 bases lay between the germline ends. Germline V CDR1 and CDR2: KGHSY, FQNENV. The CDR3 totals 13 residues. CDR3 nucleotide sequence: TGTGCCAGCAGCCAAATGTCGAATTCACCCCTCCACTTT. Its protein product is CASSQMSNSPLHF.

The chain recombines TRBV28 with TRBJ1-5; D is perhaps TRBD1 (6 bases). Deletions cut 6 bases from V and 5 bases from J, with 17 bases between. The CDR3 extends over 15 amino acids. CDR1 and CDR2 (germline): MDHEN, SYDVKM. The CDR3 reads CASRGTRGGYQPQHF. The CDR3 region has the DNA TGTGCCAGCAGGGGGACACGGGGGGGATATCAGCCCCAGCATTTT.

The gene calls are TRBV19 and TRBJ2-1; D is unclear. CDR3 length equals 15 residues. Looked up from germline, CDR1 is LNHDA and CDR2 is SQIVND (reference sequence). The V end was cut by 11 bases, the J end by 0 bases, with 17 bases between. CDR3 region: CAVDGGLSSYNEQFF. The DNA of the CDR3 is TGTGCCGTCGATGGCGGTTTGAGCTCCTACAATGAGCAGTTCTTC.

With respect to this clone: The conserved phenylalanine or tryptophan normally closing the CDR3 is absent here, so this likely arose from a read error. Because the CDR3's place on the DNA is in doubt, the DNA is left out and the CDR3 is given as listed by TCRdb. J is TRBJ2-7 and V is TRBV30; the D segment call TRBD2 is taken from the table without a DNA check. Germline V CDR1 and CDR2: GTSNPN, SVGIG (reference sequence). The CDR3 is 11 amino acids in total, end residues counted. The CDR3 is CAWTGGRPHYP.

The genes are TRBV19 and TRBJ1-2; no clear D. V was cut by 0 bases and J by 7 bases, with 9 bases left in between. The germline CDR1 and CDR2 sequences are LNHDA and SQIVND (reference sequence). The CDR3 totals 13 residues. The CDR3 DNA is TGTGCCAGTAGTATAGAACGGACTACTGGCTACACCTTC. Translating it yields CASSIERTTGYTF.

J is TRBJ2-1 and V is TRBV5-4; D not certain. V was clipped by 0 bases and J by 9 bases, with 13 bases between them. The CDR3 sequence is 14 residues long. Per the germline V gene, CDR1 is SGHNT and CDR2 is YYREEE (reference sequence). This CDR3 reads CASSLVLEETEQFF. CDR3 sequence (DNA): TGTGCCAGCAGCTTGGTCCTAGAAGAGACTGAGCAGTTCTTC.